This entry concerns a single TCR beta chain. Antigen unknown. CDR3 length: 13 amino acids. V lost 0 bases and J lost 1, with 3 bases in between. Germline V lookup: CDR1 LNHNV, CDR2 YYDKDF (reference sequence). These data originate in a study of graft-versus-host responses after intestinal transplantation. The overall study: Transplantation in recipients was multivisceral, liver-intestinal, or isolated intestinal. Recipients were all induced with anti-thymocyte globulin, then given tacrolimus and steroids for about three years. The study's findings and limits: Early post-transplant HvG declines showed an association with peak circulating GvH clone levels. Recipient marrow showed GvH clones, some seen first in ileum or blood.

Using immunoSEQ multiplex PCR, the repertoire was profiled, and TCRdb retains in-frame clones only, with some absent. Among some 130,000 clones listed, around 90% were seen once. The chain employs TRBV15 and TRBJ1-1, with no clear D. This material consisted of unstimulated CD4+ T cells sorted from spleen or lymph node cells, taken before intestinal transplant. The clonotype originates from a human donor who received an intestinal transplant. CDR3 residues: CATSRDRNTEAFF. CDR3 DNA: TGTGCCACCAGCAGAGATCGGAACACTGAAGCTTTCTTT.